The next 15 T cell receptor beta chains were all read from a single sample in a study of blood T cell repertoires in COVID-19. The repertoire was sequenced with immunoSEQ multiplex PCR; TCRdb's copy has only in-frame clones and lacks some. The table shows some 190,000 clones, with roughly 80% occurring only once. The sample consisted of peripheral blood. Source of these receptors: a man in his 60s with acute or convalescent COVID-19.

In its sample, this clone was seen a few times. The chain uses TRBV25-1 and TRBJ1-6, with 7 nucleotides matching TRBD1. V lost 4 bases and J lost 7; bases outside the gene matches: 7. From germline, CDR1 is MGHDK and CDR2 SYGVNS. This CDR3 region has 15 residues. The CDR3, as DNA: TGTGCCAGCAGTGCGACAGGGAATTGGAATTCACCCCTCCACTTT. Translation gives CASSATGNWNSPLHF.

The chain joins TRBV5-6 to TRBJ1-4; weak D call: TRBD1 (5 bases). There are 15 residues in the CDR3. Trimming left V 1 base short and J 7 bases short, with 14 bases between. The germline V gene has CDR1 SGHDT and CDR2 YYEEEE. DNA for the CDR3: TGTGCCAGCAGCTTGATGGGAGGGGAAGGTGAAAAACTGTTTTTT. Amino acids: CASSLMGGEGEKLFF. Full variable domain (remainder filled in from reference TRBV5-6 and TRBJ1-4): DAGVTQSPTHLIKTRGQQVTLRCSPKSGHDTVSWYQQALGQGPQFIFQYYEEEERQRGNFPDRFSGHQFPNYSSELNVNALLLGDSALYLCASSLMGGEGEKLFFGSGTQLSVL.

The chain has TRBV21-1 and TRBJ2-5; the D call of TRBD1 is as the table states it, not checked on the DNA. TRBV21-1 is a pseudogene. There are 14 residues in the CDR3. CDR3 nucleotide sequence: TGTGCCAGCAGCAGAAGGACAGGGAAAGAGACCCAGTACTTC. It translates to CASSRRTGKETQYF.

This clone was detected a few times. This specimen includes other DNA sequences encoding the same CDR3. The V and J genes are TRBV12-3 or TRBV12-4 and TRBJ1-5; no definite D call. V was shortened by 3 bases and J by 5 bases, with 8 bases between the two germline ends. The CDR3 contains 13 residues. The CDR3: CASSFAGDQPQHF. CDR3 in DNA: TGTGCCAGCAGTTTTGCCGGTGATCAGCCCCAGCATTTT.

The chain has TRBV2 and TRBJ2-4, with 9 bases lining up with TRBD2. J gave up 9 bases and V 5 bases, and 8 bases lay outside the gene matches. Germline V CDR1 and CDR2: SNHLY, FYNNEI. CDR3 length: 14 residues. The CDR3 nucleotides read TGTGCCAGCAGTCCCGGGACTAGCCTAATCATTCAGTACTTC. Its protein is CASSPGTSLIIQYF.

This clone has only a few counts. V usage is TRBV6-1 and J usage is TRBJ1-2; 10 bases agree with TRBD1. The CDR3 has 18 amino acids. Losses at the gene ends were 0 bases for V and 2 bases for J; bases not matched to a gene: 9. Looked up from germline, CDR1 is MNHNS and CDR2 is SASEGT. Written as DNA, the CDR3 is TGTGCCAGCAGTGAAGCGCTCGGGACAGGGGCGTCGAACTATGGCTACACCTTC. Translation: CASSEALGTGASNYGYTF.

The CDR3 loop is CASHLGAAGGRKSSGELFF. The CDR3 region has the DNA TGTGCCAGCCACCTAGGGGCCGCCGGGGGGCGTAAGAGTTCCGGGGAGCTGTTTTTT. V and J are TRBV7-9 and TRBJ2-2; D is perhaps TRBD2 (7 bases). V lost 8 bases, J lost 6 bases, and 31 bases lay in between. CDR3 length equals 19 residues. CDR1 SEHNR and CDR2 FQNEAQ come from the germline V gene (reference sequence).

Here the CDR3 reads CASSQTPGLAGGTSYNEQFF. The CDR3 bases are TGCGCCAGCAGCCAAACTCCGGGACTAGCGGGGGGAACATCCTACAATGAGCAGTTCTTC. V is TRBV4-3 and J is TRBJ2-1; 15 nucleotides agree with TRBD2. The J segment lost 1 base and the V segment lost 2 bases, leaving 9 bases of the junction unmatched. The CDR3 length is 20 residues. Germline assignment: CDR1 LGHNA and CDR2 YSLEER.

The J gene is TRBJ2-7, the V gene TRBV4-1; D is possibly TRBD1 (5 bases). The germline gives CDR1 MGHRA, CDR2 YSYEKL. The CDR3 covers 14 residues. V was trimmed by 4 bases and J by 0 bases, leaving 10 bases between them. In DNA form, the CDR3 reads TGCGCCAGCAGCCTCCGACAGAGCTCCTACGAGCAGTACTTC. As protein: CASSLRQSSYEQYF.

The V call is TRBV5-1, the J call TRBJ1-5, with TRBD1 identical over 7 bases. The CDR3 runs to 14 residues. Germline CDR1 and CDR2: SGHRS and YFSETQ. Losses at the gene ends were 1 base for V and 9 bases for J; bases not matched to a gene: 7. The CDR3 region is CASSLSSGGSPQHF. DNA for the CDR3: TGCGCCAGCAGCTTGTCGTCAGGGGGATCGCCCCAGCATTTT.

The V gene is TRBV15, the J gene TRBJ1-4; D not resolved. CDR3 size: 15 residues. Germline-derived CDR1 and CDR2 are LNHNV and YYDKDF (reference sequence). V gave up 0 bases and J gave up 5 bases, with 10 bases separating them. The CDR3 DNA sequence: TGTGCCACCAGCAGAGATCTGGGCTCGAATGAAAAACTGTTTTTT. Residues: CATSRDLGSNEKLFF.

CDR3 amino acids: CASSYVRGDEQFF. CDR3 nucleotide sequence: TGTGCCAGCAGTTACGTTCGCGGCGATGAGCAGTTCTTC. This chain connects TRBV6-5 to TRBJ2-1; no reliable D call. The V end was cut by 2 bases, the J end by 8 bases, with 10 bases between. This CDR3 has 13 residues. Germline V gene sequence: CDR1 MNHEY, CDR2 SVGAGI.

This clone was counted a single time. The rearrangement uses TRBV29-1 and TRBJ2-7; 10 bases agree with TRBD1. With 5 bases clipped from V and 4 bases from J, the junction kept 11 bases outside the gene matches. The CDR3 consists of 15 residues. Per the germline V gene, CDR1 is SQVTM and CDR2 is ANQGSEA. CDR3 in amino acids: CSVLGEEDRGYEQYF. In nucleotides, the CDR3 is TGCAGCGTTCTCGGTGAGGAGGACAGGGGGTACGAGCAGTACTTC.

V usage is TRBV6-5 and J usage is TRBJ1-1; a possible D gene is TRBD1 (6 bases). The CDR3 runs 14 residues. Germline V gives CDR1 MNHEY, CDR2 SVGAGI. V was trimmed by 7 bases and J by 4 bases, leaving 16 bases between them. This CDR3 is CASIGSGAVTEAFF. The CDR3 DNA sequence: TGTGCCAGCATCGGTTCAGGGGCGGTCACTGAAGCTTTCTTT.

This rearrangement joins TRBV2 to TRBJ1-5, with D uncertain. V was clipped by 5 bases and J by 4 bases, with 27 bases between them. CDR1 is SNHLY and CDR2 is FYNNEI in the germline V gene. CDR3 length: 19 residues. Here the CDR3 DNA reads TGTGCCAGCAGTTTTCCGTGGAACGGGGTGGCAGCTCAAAATCAGCCCCAGCATTTT. This encodes CASSFPWNGVAAQNQPQHF.